These T cell receptor beta chains were read from a single sample in a study of siplizumab effects on memory and regulatory T cells. Only in-frame clones appear in the TCRdb table, and some are missing; sequencing was by immunoSEQ multiplex PCR. Here the sample spans around 110,000 clones, roughly 94% being singletons. The source material was non-Treg CD4+ T cells sorted from blood. The source of these receptors is a human donor in good health. Each CDR3 is given with its conserved first and last residue. D genes are given only for firm matches. Not all rows give a size; the values are once, few, many and, for expanded clones, a class.

>TRBV5-1|.|.|TRBJ2-5
CASRSQETQYF
TGCGCCAGCAGGTCCCAAGAGACCCAGTACTTC
>TRBV28|.|TRBD1|TRBJ2-7
CASSRIKRRDRGNYEQYF
TGTGCCAGCAGTCGGATAAAAAGGCGGGACAGGGGGAACTACGAGCAGTACTTC
>TRBV6-6|few|.|TRBJ1-1
CASSLRGQQNTEAFF
TGTGCCAGCAGTCTTCGGGGGCAGCAGAACACTGAAGCTTTCTTT
>TRBV6-6|.|.|TRBJ1-6
CASSYQGRSNSPLHF
TGTGCCAGCAGTTACCAGGGGCGCAGTAATTCACCCCTCCACTTT
>TRBV6-6|.|.|TRBJ1-1
CASSGATEAFF
TGTGCCAGCTCGGGGGCGACTGAAGCTTTCTTT
>TRBV5-1|.|.|TRBJ2-3
CASSSSRTTDTQYF
TGCGCCAGCAGCTCTTCACGGACCACAGATACGCAGTATTTT
>TRBV6-5|once|.|TRBJ1-4
CASSYSAVGEKLFF
TGTGCCAGCAGTTACTCGGCAGTCGGGGAAAAACTGTTTTTT
>TRBV5-4|.|TRBD1|TRBJ1-2
CASSLGAFRQGGGYTF
TGTGCCAGCAGCTTGGGGGCCTTCCGGCAGGGGGGGGGCTACACCTTC
>TRBV6-5|.|.|TRBJ1-1
CASSYSLLRGEAFF
TGTGCCAGCAGTTACTCATTACTTAGGGGAGAAGCTTTCTTT
>TRBV5-1|few|TRBD1|TRBJ1-5
CASSWDSPNQPQHF
TGCGCCAGCAGCTGGGACAGCCCTAATCAGCCCCAGCATTTT
>TRBV11-2|.|.|TRBJ2-1
CASSLIPPGTANEQFF
TGTGCCAGCAGCTTAATTCCGCCAGGGACCGCGAATGAGCAGTTCTTC
>TRBV18|.|.|TRBJ2-7
CASSPQEDDYEQYF
TGTGCCAGCTCACCACAAGAGGACGACTACGAGCAGTACTTC
>TRBV6-5|.|.|TRBJ1-1
CASSPWTLNTEAFF
TGTGCCAGCAGCCCTTGGACCCTGAACACTGAAGCTTTCTTT
>TRBV19|.|.|TRBJ1-5
CASSIQPNQPQHF
TGTGCCAGTAGTATACAGCCCAATCAGCCCCAGCATTTT
>TRBV7-8|.|.|TRBJ1-2
CASSLLSYDGYTF
TGTGCCAGCAGCTTACTCAGTTATGATGGCTACACCTTC
>TRBV19|.|TRBD1|TRBJ1-3
CASSSWTGVNGNTIYF
TGTGCCAGTAGTAGCTGGACAGGGGTAAATGGAAACACCATATATTTT
>TRBV5-1|once|.|TRBJ1-2
CASSLGGEDYGYTF
TGCGCCAGCAGCTTGGGAGGGGAGGACTATGGCTACACCTTC
>TRBV11-3|.|.|TRBJ2-7
CASSPSDSYEQYF
TGTGCCAGCAGCCCCTCTGACTCCTACGAGCAGTACTTC
>TRBV7-2|.|TRBD1|TRBJ2-2
CASSTRTGTHTGELFF
TGTGCCAGCAGCACCCGGACAGGGACCCACACCGGGGAGCTGTTTTTT
>TRBV2|.|.|TRBJ2-7
CASNNERYTYEQYF
TGTGCCAGCAACAATGAGCGGTACACCTACGAGCAGTACTTC
>TRBV19|once|.|TRBJ2-6
CASSISTSSGANVLTF
TGTGCCAGTAGTATCTCCACCAGCTCTGGGGCCAACGTCCTGACTTTC
>TRBV7-5|once|.|TRBJ2-7
CARSLLRTSVPHEQYF
TGTGCCAGAAGCTTACTGAGGACGTCGGTCCCCCACGAGCAGTACTTC
>TRBV7-2|.|.|TRBJ1-3
CASSPYRVGSGNTIYF
TGTGCCAGCAGCCCCTACAGGGTCGGCTCTGGAAACACCATATATTTT
>TRBV19|.|.|TRBJ1-4
CASSISGPSNEKLFF
TGTGCCAGTAGTATTTCGGGGCCCTCTAATGAAAAACTGTTTTTT
>TRBV7-6|.|.|TRBJ2-5
CASSSPVARGETQYF
TGTGCCAGCAGCTCCCCTGTGGCCCGGGGAGAGACCCAGTACTTC
>TRBV5-5|.|.|TRBJ1-1
CASSDTIGGRNTEAFF
TGTGCCAGCAGCGACACAATTGGGGGGCGCAACACTGAAGCTTTCTTT
>TRBV4-1|.|TRBD1|TRBJ2-7
CASSQPGQGDSYEQYF
TGCGCCAGCAGCCAACCGGGACAGGGGGACTCCTACGAGCAGTACTTC
>TRBV9|.|.|TRBJ1-4
CASSVGQQATNEKLFF
TGTGCCAGCAGCGTAGGACAGCAAGCAACTAATGAAAAACTGTTTTTT
>TRBV15|.|.|TRBJ2-1
CATSRGGSKSSYNEQFF
TGTGCCACCAGCAGAGGAGGGTCTAAAAGCTCCTACAATGAGCAGTTCTTC
>TRBV12-5|.|TRBD1|TRBJ1-1
CASGLARPGGQADTEAFF
TGTGCTAGTGGTTTGGCGCGCCCAGGGGGACAGGCCGACACTGAAGCTTTCTTT
>TRBV9|.|TRBD1|TRBJ1-3
CATGGGQAGNTIYF
TGTGCCACCGGTGGGGGACAGGCTGGAAACACCATATATTTT
>TRBV15|once|TRBD1|TRBJ2-1
CATSRDLKGGPYNEQFF
TGTGCCACCAGCAGAGATCTCAAAGGGGGCCCCTACAATGAGCAGTTCTTC
>TRBV19|.|.|TRBJ1-3
CASSNPRDTGNTIYF
TGTGCCAGTAGTAACCCCCGGGACACCGGAAACACCATATATTTT
>TRBV29-1|.|.|TRBJ1-1
CSVEQQHFIMNTEAFF
TGCAGCGTTGAACAACAGCACTTTATTATGAACACTGAAGCTTTCTTT
>TRBV30|.|.|TRBJ1-2
CAWSIRRTERGGYTF
TGTGCCTGGAGTATCCGCCGGACAGAACGGGGTGGCTACACCTTC
>TRBV5-8|.|TRBD1|TRBJ2-5
CASSFRGTETQYF
TGTGCCAGCAGCTTCAGGGGGACAGAGACCCAGTACTTC